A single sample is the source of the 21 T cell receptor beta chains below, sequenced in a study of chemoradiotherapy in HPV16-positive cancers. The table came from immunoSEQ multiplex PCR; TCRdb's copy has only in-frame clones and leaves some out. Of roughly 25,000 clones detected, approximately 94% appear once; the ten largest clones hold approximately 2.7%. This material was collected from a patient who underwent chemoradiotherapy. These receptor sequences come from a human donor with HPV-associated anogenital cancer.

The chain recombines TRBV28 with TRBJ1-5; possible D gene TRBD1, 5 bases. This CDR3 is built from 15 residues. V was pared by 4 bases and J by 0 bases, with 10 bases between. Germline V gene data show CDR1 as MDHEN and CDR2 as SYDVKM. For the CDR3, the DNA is TGTGCCAGCAGTTCCCAAGGGGTTAGCAATCAGCCCCAGCATTTT. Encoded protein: CASSSQGVSNQPQHF.

CDR3 sequence: CASSLKAGANTGELFF. For the CDR3, the DNA is TGTGCCAGCAGCTTAAAGGCAGGGGCTAATACCGGGGAGCTGTTTTTT. The chain combines TRBV7-3 with TRBJ2-2, with D perhaps matching TRBD1 (6 bases). The CDR3 spans 16 residues. Trimming took 1 base from V and 5 from J, leaving 14 bases between them. Germline assignment: CDR1 SGHTA and CDR2 FQGTGA.

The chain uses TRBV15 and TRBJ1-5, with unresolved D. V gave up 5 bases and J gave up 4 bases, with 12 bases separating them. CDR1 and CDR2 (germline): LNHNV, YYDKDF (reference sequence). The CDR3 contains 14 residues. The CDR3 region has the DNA TGTGCCACCAGCGATCGACTGTTAAATCAGCCCCAGCATTTT. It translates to CATSDRLLNQPQHF.

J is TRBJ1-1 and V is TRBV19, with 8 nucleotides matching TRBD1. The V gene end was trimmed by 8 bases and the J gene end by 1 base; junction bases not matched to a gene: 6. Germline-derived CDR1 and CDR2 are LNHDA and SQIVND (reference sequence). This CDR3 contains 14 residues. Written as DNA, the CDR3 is TGTGCCAGTGGCTGGACAGGGCAGAACACTGAAGCTTTCTTT. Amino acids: CASGWTGQNTEAFF. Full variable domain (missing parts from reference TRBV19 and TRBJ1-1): DGGITQSPKYLFRKEGQNVTLSCEQNLNHDAMYWYRQDPGQGLRLIYYSQIVNDFQKGDIAEGYSVSREKKESFPLTVTSAQKNPTAFYLCASGWTGQNTEAFFGQGTRLTVV.

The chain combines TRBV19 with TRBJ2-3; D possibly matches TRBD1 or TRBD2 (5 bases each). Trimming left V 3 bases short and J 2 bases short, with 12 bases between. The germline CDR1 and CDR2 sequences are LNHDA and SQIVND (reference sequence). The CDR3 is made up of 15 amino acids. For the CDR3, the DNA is TGTGCCAGTAGTATGGGGTGGGGACCCACAGATACGCAGTATTTT. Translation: CASSMGWGPTDTQYF.

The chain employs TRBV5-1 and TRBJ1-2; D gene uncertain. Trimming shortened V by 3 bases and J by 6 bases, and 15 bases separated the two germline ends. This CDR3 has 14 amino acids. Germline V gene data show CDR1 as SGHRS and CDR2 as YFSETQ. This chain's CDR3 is CASSSQRGFDGYTF. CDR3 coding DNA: TGCGCCAGCAGCTCGCAAAGAGGGTTCGATGGCTACACCTTC.

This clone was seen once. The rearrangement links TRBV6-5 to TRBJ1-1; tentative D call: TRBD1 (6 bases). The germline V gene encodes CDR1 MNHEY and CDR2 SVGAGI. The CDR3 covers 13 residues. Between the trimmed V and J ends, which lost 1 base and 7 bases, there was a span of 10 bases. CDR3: CASSYFLTGEAFF. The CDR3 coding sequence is TGTGCCAGCAGTTACTTTCTGACAGGTGAAGCTTTCTTT.

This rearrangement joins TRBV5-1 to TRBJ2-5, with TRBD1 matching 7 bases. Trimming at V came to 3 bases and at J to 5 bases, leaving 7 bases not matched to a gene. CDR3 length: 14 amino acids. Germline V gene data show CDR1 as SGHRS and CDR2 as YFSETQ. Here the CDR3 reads CASSSGGAEETQYF. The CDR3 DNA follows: TGCGCCAGCAGCTCAGGGGGAGCGGAGGAGACCCAGTACTTC.

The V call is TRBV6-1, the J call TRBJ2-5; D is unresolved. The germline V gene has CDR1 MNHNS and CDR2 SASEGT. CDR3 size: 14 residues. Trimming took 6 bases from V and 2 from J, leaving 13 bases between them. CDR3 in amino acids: CASSPLAEQETQYF. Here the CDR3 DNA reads TGTGCCAGCAGCCCCCTCGCCGAGCAAGAGACCCAGTACTTC.

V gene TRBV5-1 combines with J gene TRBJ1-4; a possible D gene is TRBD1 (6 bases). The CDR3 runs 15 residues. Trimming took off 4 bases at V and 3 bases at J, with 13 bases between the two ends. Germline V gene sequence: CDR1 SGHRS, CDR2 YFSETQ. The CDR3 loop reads CASSPGGLPNEKLFF. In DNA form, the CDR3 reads TGCGCCAGCAGCCCTGGGGGCTTGCCTAATGAAAAACTGTTTTTT. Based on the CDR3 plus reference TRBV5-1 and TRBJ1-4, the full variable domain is KAGVTQTPRYLIKTRGQQVTLSCSPISGHRSVSWYQQTPGQGLQFLFEYFSETQRNKGNFPGRFSGRQFSNSRSEMNVSTLELGDSALYLCASSPGGLPNEKLFFGSGTQLSVL.

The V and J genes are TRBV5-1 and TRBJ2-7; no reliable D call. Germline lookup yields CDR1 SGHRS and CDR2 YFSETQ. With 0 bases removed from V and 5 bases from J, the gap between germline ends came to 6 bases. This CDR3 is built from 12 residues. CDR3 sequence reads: CASSLGVHEQYF. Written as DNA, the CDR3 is TGCGCCAGCAGCTTGGGGGTCCACGAGCAGTACTTC.

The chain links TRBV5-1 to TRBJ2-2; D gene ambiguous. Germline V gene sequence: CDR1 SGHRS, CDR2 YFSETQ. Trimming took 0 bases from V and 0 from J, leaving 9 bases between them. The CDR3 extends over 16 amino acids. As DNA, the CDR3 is TGCGCCAGCAGCTTGGAGAGCAGGTCGAACACCGGGGAGCTGTTTTTT. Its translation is CASSLESRSNTGELFF.

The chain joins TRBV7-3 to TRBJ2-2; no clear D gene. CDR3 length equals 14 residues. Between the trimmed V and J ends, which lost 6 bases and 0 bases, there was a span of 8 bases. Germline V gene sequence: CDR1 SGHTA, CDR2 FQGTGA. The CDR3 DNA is TGTGCCAGCAGGGGAACAGCGAACACCGGGGAGCTGTTTTTT. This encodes CASRGTANTGELFF. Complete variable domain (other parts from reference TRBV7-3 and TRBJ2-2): GAGVSQTPSNKVTEKGKYVELRCDPISGHTALYWYRQSLGQGPEFLIYFQGTGAADDSGLPNDRFFAVRPEGSVSTLKIQRTERGDSAVYLCASRGTANTGELFFGEGSRLTVL.

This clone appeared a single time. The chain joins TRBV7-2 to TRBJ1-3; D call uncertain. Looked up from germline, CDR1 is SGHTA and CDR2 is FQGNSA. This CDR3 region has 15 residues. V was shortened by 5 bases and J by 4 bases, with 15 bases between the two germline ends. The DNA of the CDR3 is TGTGCCAGCAGCCCTACCCCCGTAACCGGAAACACCATATATTTT. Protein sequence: CASSPTPVTGNTIYF. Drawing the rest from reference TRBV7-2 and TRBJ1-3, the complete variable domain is GAGVSQSPSNKVTEKGKDVELRCDPISGHTALYWYRQSLGQGLEFLIYFQGNSAPDKSGLPSDRFSAERTGGSVSTLTIQRTQQEDSAVYLCASSPTPVTGNTIYFGEGSWLTVV.

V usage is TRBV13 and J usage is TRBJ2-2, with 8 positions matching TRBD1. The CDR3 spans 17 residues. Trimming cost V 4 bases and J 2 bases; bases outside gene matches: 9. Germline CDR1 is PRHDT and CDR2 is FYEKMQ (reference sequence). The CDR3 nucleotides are TGTGCCAGCAGCTCGAGTCCCGGGACAGGAAACACCGGGGAGCTGTTTTTT. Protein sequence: CASSSSPGTGNTGELFF. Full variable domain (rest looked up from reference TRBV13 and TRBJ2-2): AAGVIQSPRHLIKEKRETATLKCYPIPRHDTVYWYQQGPGQDPQFLISFYEKMQSDKGSIPDRFSAQQFSDYHSELNMSSLELGDSALYFCASSSSPGTGNTGELFFGEGSRLTVL.

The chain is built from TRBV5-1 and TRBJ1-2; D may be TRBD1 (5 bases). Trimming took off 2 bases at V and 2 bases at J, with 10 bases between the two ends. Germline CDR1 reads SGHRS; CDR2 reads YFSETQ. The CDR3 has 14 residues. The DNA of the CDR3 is TGCGCCAGCAGCTTTTTAGGGGACAACTATGGCTACACCTTC. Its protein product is CASSFLGDNYGYTF.

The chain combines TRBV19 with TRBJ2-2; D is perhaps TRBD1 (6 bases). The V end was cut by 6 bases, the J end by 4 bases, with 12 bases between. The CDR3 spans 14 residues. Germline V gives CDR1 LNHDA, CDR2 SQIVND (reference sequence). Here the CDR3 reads CASSIGTLTGELFF. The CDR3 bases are TGTGCCAGTAGCATCGGGACACTCACCGGGGAGCTGTTTTTT.

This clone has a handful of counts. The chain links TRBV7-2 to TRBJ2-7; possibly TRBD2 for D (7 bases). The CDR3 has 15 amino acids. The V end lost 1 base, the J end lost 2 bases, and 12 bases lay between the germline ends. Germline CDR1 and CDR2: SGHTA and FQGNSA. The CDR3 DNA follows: TGTGCCAGCAGCTTAGTGGCGGGGGCTACCTACGAGCAGTACTTC. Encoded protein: CASSLVAGATYEQYF.

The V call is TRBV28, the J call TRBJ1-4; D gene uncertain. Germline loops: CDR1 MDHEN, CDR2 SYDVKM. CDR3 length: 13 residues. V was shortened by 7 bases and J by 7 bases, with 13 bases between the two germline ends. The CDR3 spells CASTGGRAEKLFF. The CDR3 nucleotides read TGTGCCAGCACGGGAGGGAGAGCTGAAAAACTGTTTTTT.

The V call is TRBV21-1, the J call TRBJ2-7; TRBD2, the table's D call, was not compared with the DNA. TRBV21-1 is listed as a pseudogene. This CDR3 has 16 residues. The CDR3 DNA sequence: TGTGCCAGCAGCAAAGAAGGCAGGGAGGACTCCTACGAGCAGTACTTC. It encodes CASSKEGREDSYEQYF.

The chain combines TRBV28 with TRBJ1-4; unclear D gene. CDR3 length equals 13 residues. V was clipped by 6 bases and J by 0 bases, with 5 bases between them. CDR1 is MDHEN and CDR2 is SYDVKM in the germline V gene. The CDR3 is CASRGATNEKLFF. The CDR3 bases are TGTGCCAGCAGGGGTGCAACTAATGAAAAACTGTTTTTT.